Reported below is one T cell receptor beta chain. This sample is part of a study of blood T cell repertoires in COVID-19. Study information: Italy, Spain and the United States were the sources of the convalescent and acute COVID-19 samples. Nucleic acid was either cDNA or gDNA, and it came from T cells, B-cell-depleted T cells, or PBMCs.

The CDR3 covers 15 residues. J gave up 9 bases and V 3 bases, and 3 bases lay outside the gene matches. In germline, CDR1 is KGHSH, CDR2 LQKENI. Authors' analysis steps: Using reference gene primer amplification, nucleated cell counts were estimated. This table comes from immunoSEQ multiplex PCR, and its TCRdb copy is limited to in-frame clones, with some not included. V and J calls and clone size follow that table, whereas D and trimming were derived from the DNA. The table has roughly 190,000 clones, over 70% seen once; the top ten hold approximately 6.9%. This TCR came from a man aged 55-75 years with acute or convalescent COVID-19. The specimen sequenced was peripheral blood. V usage is TRBV18 and J usage is TRBJ2-2, with 14 bases identical to TRBD2. The CDR3 region has the DNA TGTGCCAGCTCACCGGGACTAGCGGGGGCCCGGGAGCTGTTTTTT. Translation gives CASSPGLAGARELFF.